The rows below give T cell receptor beta chains drawn from one sample of a study of T cells in Graves' hyperthyroidism and ophthalmopathy. Each CDR3 protein is one row after TCRdb ran MiXCR on the multiplex PCR reads. The sample carries about 400,000 distinct CDR3 sequences, about 25% recorded once. Sequencing was performed on blood. The receptors derive from a man aged 45 to 65 with Graves' hyperthyroidism. The CDR3 runs from the conserved cysteine through the conserved F or W. The order of the fields is CDR3 protein, CDR3 DNA, D gene, clone size, V gene, J gene. The D gene is left open where the match is weak. Not all rows give a size; the values are once, few, many and, for expanded clones, a class.

CASSPTGTGVHEQYF	TGTGCCAGCAGCCCCACCGGGACAGGGGTGCACGAGCAGTACTTC	TRBD1	many	TRBV7-7	TRBJ2-7
CASSLLGLTEAFF	TGTGCCAGCAGTTTGTTGGGGTTAACTGAAGCTTTCTTT	.	.	TRBV27	TRBJ1-1
CSVVGGRVYEQYF	TGCAGCGTTGTAGGCGGGAGGGTCTACGAGCAGTACTTC	TRBD2	few	TRBV29-1	TRBJ2-7
CASSTLKGSIQPQHF	TGTGCCAGCAGCACCCTTAAGGGATCAATTCAGCCCCAGCATTTT	.	few	TRBV27	TRBJ1-5
CASSYSTGGFGNTIYF	TGTGCCAGCAGTTACTCGACAGGGGGCTTTGGAAACACCATATATTTT	TRBD1	few	TRBV6-5	TRBJ1-3
CATSDRESTDTQYF	TGTGCCACCTCGGACAGGGAGAGCACAGATACGCAGTATTTT	TRBD1	few	TRBV27	TRBJ2-3
CASRDYYNEQFF	TGTGCCAGCCGGGACTACTACAATGAGCAGTTCTTC	TRBD2	.	TRBV6-1	TRBJ2-1
CASREQGMGGNEQFF	TGTGCCAGCAGGGAACAGGGGATGGGGGGGAATGAGCAGTTCTTC	.	many	TRBV2	TRBJ2-1
CASSFMVNTEAFF	TGTGCCAGCAGTTTCATGGTGAACACTGAAGCTTTCTTT	.	many	TRBV27	TRBJ1-1
CASSSGRNEQFF	TGTGCCAGTTCTAGCGGGAGAAATGAGCAGTTCTTC	TRBD2	many	TRBV6-1	TRBJ2-1
CATRFQTNEQFF	TGTGCCACCCGTTTCCAAACGAATGAGCAGTTCTTC	.	.	TRBV10-3	TRBJ2-1
CSVNGGRNTEAFF	TGCAGCGTTAATGGGGGGCGGAACACTGAAGCTTTCTTT	.	few	TRBV29-1	TRBJ1-1
CASSRRQVANTGELFF	TGTGCCAGCAGTCGAAGACAGGTCGCGAACACCGGGGAGCTGTTTTTT	.	few	TRBV12-3/TRBV12-4	TRBJ2-2
CASSSGLALTDTQYF	TGCGCCAGCAGCTCGGGTCTAGCTCTCACAGATACGCAGTATTTT	.	few	TRBV5-1	TRBJ2-3
CATRTSGSKGEQFF	TGTGCCACCCGGACTAGCGGGAGTAAGGGTGAGCAGTTCTTC	TRBD2	many	TRBV3-1	TRBJ2-1
CASSSRGRWSDEQYF	TGTGCCAGCAGTTCACGGGGACGGTGGTCGGACGAGCAGTACTTC	.	few	TRBV12-3/TRBV12-4	TRBJ2-7
CASSEVGSGANVLTF	TGTGCCAGCAGTGAAGTAGGCTCTGGGGCCAACGTCCTGACTTTC	.	.	TRBV7-3	TRBJ2-6
CASSSPGHQAHEQYF	TGTGCCAGCAGCTCGCCGGGACACCAAGCCCACGAGCAGTACTTC	.	.	TRBV7-9	TRBJ2-7
CSARDPAAGAYEQYF	TGCAGTGCTAGAGACCCCGCGGCGGGAGCCTACGAGCAGTACTTC	TRBD2	.	TRBV20-1	TRBJ2-7
CASSGTSGSREQYF	TGTGCCAGCAGCGGGACTAGCGGGAGCAGGGAGCAGTACTTC	TRBD2	.	TRBV28	TRBJ2-7
CASSFIELEDTQYF	TGTGCCAGCAGTTTCATCGAATTGGAAGATACGCAGTATTTT	.	.	TRBV12-3/TRBV12-4	TRBJ2-3
CASRTGRTADPEQYF	TGTGCCAGCAGGACGGGACGCACGGCTGATCCCGAGCAGTACTTC	.	many	TRBV2	TRBJ2-7
CASSLVTDTEAFF	TGTGCCAGCAGCTTGGTCACGGACACTGAAGCTTTCTTT	.	.	TRBV5-6	TRBJ1-1
CASKRSSGPYEQYF	TGTGCCAGCAAACGGTCTAGCGGACCCTACGAGCAGTACTTC	TRBD2	few	TRBV2	TRBJ2-7
CATVDNRELNTIYF	TGTGCCACCGTTGATAACAGGGAGTTGAACACCATATATTTT	.	.	TRBV24-1	TRBJ1-3
CASSLRQGMGTQYF	TGTGCCAGCAGTCTTCGACAGGGGATGGGGACCCAGTACTTC	TRBD1	few	TRBV27	TRBJ2-5
CASSIGHLNQPQHF	TGTGCCAGTAGTATAGGACACCTCAATCAGCCCCAGCATTTT	.	few	TRBV19	TRBJ1-5
CASSLYLVQETQYF	TGTGCCAGCAGCTTATATCTAGTCCAAGAGACCCAGTACTTC	.	few	TRBV7-2	TRBJ2-5
CSVTFLEAFF	TGCAGCGTCACTTTCCTTGAAGCTTTCTTT	.	many	TRBV29-1	TRBJ1-1
CASSPLQGPRWREDTNTGELFF	TGTGCCAGCAGTCCTTTGCAGGGGCCCAGGTGGCGGGAGGACACGAACACCGGGGAGCTGTTTTTT	TRBD2	.	TRBV28	TRBJ2-2
CASSLLGTGGTEAFF	TGCGCCAGCAGCCTGTTAGGGACAGGGGGGACTGAAGCTTTCTTT	TRBD1	few	TRBV5-1	TRBJ1-1
CSARGGAGYTF	TGCAGTGCTAGAGGAGGAGCTGGCTACACCTTC	.	many	TRBV20-1	TRBJ1-2
CASSLGAHNYGYTF	TGTGCCAGCAGCTTGGGGGCTCATAACTATGGCTACACCTTC	.	.	TRBV7-9	TRBJ1-2
CASSRTDRGYEQYF	TGTGCCAGCTCACGAACTGACAGGGGGTACGAGCAGTACTTC	TRBD1	.	TRBV18	TRBJ2-7
CSARDFASYEQYF	TGCAGTGCTAGAGATTTCGCCTCCTACGAGCAGTACTTC	.	many	TRBV20-1	TRBJ2-7
CASSEYVGDTDTQYF	TGTGCCAGCAGTGAATATGTGGGAGACACAGATACGCAGTATTTT	.	.	TRBV25-1	TRBJ2-3
CASSLTVYGYTF	TGTGCCAGCAGTTTGACAGTCTATGGCTACACCTTC	.	few	TRBV12-3/TRBV12-4	TRBJ1-2
CASGQWSGLSTDTQYF	TGTGCCAGTGGGCAGTGGTCGGGACTAAGCACAGATACGCAGTATTTT	TRBD2	few	TRBV19	TRBJ2-3
CASSLSGRRSYGYTF	TGTGCCAGCAGTTTATCTGGGAGGAGAAGCTATGGCTACACCTTC	.	few	TRBV12-3/TRBV12-4	TRBJ1-2
CSARGAAGREGEQYF	TGCAGTGCTAGGGGAGCGGCGGGAAGGGAGGGAGAGCAGTACTTC	TRBD2	many	TRBV20-1	TRBJ2-7
CASSTTRDGYGYTF	TGTGCCAGCAGTACGACTCGTGATGGGTATGGCTACACCTTC	.	many	TRBV3-1	TRBJ1-2
CASSLDLLTGGNTGELFF	TGTGCCAGCAGCTTAGATCTTCTAACGGGAGGGAACACCGGGGAGCTGTTTTTT	TRBD2	.	TRBV11-3	TRBJ2-2